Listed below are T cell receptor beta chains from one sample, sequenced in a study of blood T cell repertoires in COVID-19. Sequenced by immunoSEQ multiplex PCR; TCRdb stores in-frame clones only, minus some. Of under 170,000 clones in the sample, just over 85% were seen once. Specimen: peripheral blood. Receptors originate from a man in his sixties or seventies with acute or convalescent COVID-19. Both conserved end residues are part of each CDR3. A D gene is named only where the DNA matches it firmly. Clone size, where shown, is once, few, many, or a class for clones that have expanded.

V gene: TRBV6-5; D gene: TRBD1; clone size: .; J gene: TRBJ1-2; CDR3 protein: CASRSGGRYGYTF; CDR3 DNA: TGTGCCAGCAGATCAGGGGGCAGGTATGGCTACACCTTC
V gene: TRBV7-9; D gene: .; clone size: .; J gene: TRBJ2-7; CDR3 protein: CASSLAGGTYEQYF; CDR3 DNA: TGTGCCAGCAGCTTAGCCGGCGGTACCTACGAGCAGTACTTC
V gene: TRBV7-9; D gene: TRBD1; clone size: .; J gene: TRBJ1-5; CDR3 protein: CASSTGGSSNQPQHF; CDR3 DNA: TGTGCCAGCAGCACAGGGGGAAGCAGCAATCAGCCCCAGCATTTT
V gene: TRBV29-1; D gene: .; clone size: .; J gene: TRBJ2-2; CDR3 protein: CSMTANTGELFF; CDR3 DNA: TGCAGCATGACAGCTAACACCGGGGAGCTGTTTTTT
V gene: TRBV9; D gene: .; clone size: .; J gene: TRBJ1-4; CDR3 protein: CASSAGGGEREKLFF; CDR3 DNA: TGTGCCAGCAGCGCGGGGGGAGGGGAAAGGGAAAAACTGTTTTTT
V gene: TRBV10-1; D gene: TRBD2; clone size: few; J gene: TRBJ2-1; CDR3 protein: CASSAPTSGTSGSYEQFF; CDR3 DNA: TGCGCCAGCAGTGCACCCACCTCGGGGACTAGCGGGAGCTATGAGCAGTTCTTC
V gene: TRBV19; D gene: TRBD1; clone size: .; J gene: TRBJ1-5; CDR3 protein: CASSIGLGDRLYSNQPQHF; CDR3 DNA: TGTGCCAGTAGTATTGGTCTGGGGGACAGATTATATAGCAATCAGCCCCAGCATTTT
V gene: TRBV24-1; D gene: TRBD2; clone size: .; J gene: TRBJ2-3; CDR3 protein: CATSRTSAATDTQYF; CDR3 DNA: TGTGCCACCAGCCGGACTAGCGCCGCTACAGATACGCAGTATTTT
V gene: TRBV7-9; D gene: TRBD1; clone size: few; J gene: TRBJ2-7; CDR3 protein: CASSSGQGDYEQYF; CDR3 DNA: TGTGCCAGCAGCTCGGGACAGGGCGACTACGAGCAGTACTTC
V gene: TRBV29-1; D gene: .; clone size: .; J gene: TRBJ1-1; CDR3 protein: CSVEEYKVTEAFF; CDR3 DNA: TGCAGCGTTGAAGAATACAAAGTAACTGAAGCTTTCTTT
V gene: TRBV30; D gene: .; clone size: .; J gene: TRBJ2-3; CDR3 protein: CAWRRGLDADTQYF; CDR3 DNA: TGTGCCTGGAGGAGGGGGTTGGACGCAGATACGCAGTATTTT
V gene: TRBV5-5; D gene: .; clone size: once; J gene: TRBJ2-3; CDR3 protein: CASSPWTDFQDTQYF; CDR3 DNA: TGTGCCAGCAGCCCCTGGACTGACTTTCAGGATACGCAGTATTTT
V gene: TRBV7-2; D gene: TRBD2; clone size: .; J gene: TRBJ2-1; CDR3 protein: CASSPWASGDEQFF; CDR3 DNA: TGTGCCAGCAGCCCTTGGGCCAGCGGGGATGAGCAGTTCTTC
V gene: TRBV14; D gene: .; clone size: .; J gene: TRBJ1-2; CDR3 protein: CASSQEWAGYTF; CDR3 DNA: TGTGCCAGCAGCCAAGAATGGGCTGGCTACACCTTC
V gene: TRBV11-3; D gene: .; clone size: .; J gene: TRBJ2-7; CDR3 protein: CASSLGLAAEQYF; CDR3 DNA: TGTGCCAGCAGCTTAGGGCTAGCAGCCGAGCAGTACTTC
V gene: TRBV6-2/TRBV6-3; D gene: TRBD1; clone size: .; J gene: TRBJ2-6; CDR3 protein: CASSYRGTGRPGANVLTF; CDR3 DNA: TGTGCCAGCAGTTACAGGGGGACAGGGAGGCCTGGGGCCAACGTCCTGACTTTC
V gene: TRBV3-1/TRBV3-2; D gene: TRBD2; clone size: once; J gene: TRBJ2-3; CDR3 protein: CASSQREGTDTQYF; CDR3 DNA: TGTGCCAGCAGCCAGCGGGAGGGCACAGATACGCAGTATTTT
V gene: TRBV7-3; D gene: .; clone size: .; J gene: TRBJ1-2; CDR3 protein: CASSPLGAKVDGYTF; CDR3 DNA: TGTGCCAGCAGCCCACTCGGAGCAAAGGTCGATGGCTACACCTTC
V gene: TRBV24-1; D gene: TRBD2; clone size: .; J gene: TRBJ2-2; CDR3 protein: CATSDTSGRAGGELFF; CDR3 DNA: TGTGCCACCAGTGATACCAGCGGGAGGGCCGGCGGGGAGCTGTTTTTT
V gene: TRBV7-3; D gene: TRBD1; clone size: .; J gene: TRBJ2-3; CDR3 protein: CASSETGGAQYF; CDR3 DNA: TGTGCCAGCAGCGAAACAGGGGGCGCGCAGTATTTT
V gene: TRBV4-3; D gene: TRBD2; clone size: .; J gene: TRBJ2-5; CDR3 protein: CASSQDPLAGAETQYF; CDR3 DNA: TGCGCCAGCAGCCAAGATCCCCTAGCGGGAGCGGAGACCCAGTACTTC
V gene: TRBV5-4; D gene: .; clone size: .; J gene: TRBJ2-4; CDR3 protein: CASSLVSAQNIQYF; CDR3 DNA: TGTGCCAGCAGCTTGGTTAGCGCTCAAAACATTCAGTACTTC
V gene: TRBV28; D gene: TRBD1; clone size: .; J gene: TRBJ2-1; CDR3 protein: CASSPGTGGKNEQFF; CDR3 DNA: TGTGCCAGCAGTCCCGGGACAGGGGGCAAAAATGAGCAGTTCTTC
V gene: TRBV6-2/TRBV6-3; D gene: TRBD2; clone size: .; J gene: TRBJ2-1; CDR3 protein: CASSYSPTSGRSQNNEQFF; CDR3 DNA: TGTGCCAGCAGTTACTCCCCGACTAGCGGGAGGAGTCAGAACAATGAGCAGTTCTTC
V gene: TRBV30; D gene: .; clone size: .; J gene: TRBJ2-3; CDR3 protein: CAWSVNSPSTDTQYF; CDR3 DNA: TGTGCCTGGAGTGTAAACAGTCCTAGCACAGATACGCAGTATTTT
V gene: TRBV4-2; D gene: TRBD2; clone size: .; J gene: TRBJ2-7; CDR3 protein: CASSQDVLAGAAGDEQYF; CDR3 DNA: TGTGCCAGCAGCCAAGATGTACTAGCGGGAGCCGCCGGGGACGAGCAGTACTTC
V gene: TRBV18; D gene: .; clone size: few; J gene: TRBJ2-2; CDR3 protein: CASSPLTANTGELFF; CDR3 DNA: TGTGCCAGCTCACCACTCACTGCGAACACCGGGGAGCTGTTTTTT
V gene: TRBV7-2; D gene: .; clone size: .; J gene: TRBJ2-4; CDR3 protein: CASSLALGQRNIQYF; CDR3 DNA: TGTGCCAGCAGCTTAGCGCTAGGACAGAGAAACATTCAGTACTTC
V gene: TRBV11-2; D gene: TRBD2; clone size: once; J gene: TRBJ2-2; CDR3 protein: CASSFMGGTGELFF; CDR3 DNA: TGTGCCAGCAGCTTCATGGGAGGGACCGGGGAGCTGTTTTTT
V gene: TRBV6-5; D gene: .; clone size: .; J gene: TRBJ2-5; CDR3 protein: CASSFAGQETQYF; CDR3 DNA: TGTGCCAGCAGTTTTGCGGGTCAAGAGACCCAGTACTTC
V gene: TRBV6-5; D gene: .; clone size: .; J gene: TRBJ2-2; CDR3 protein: CASSYWQGLTGELFF; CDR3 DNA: TGTGCCAGCAGTTACTGGCAGGGGCTCACCGGGGAGCTGTTTTTT
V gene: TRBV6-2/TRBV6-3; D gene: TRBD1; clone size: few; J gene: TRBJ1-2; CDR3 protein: CASSPGQGSGYTF; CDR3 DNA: TGTGCCAGCAGCCCCGGACAGGGTAGTGGCTACACCTTC
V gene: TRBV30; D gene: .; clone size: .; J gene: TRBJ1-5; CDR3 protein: CAWSNGRDQPQHF; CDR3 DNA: TGTGCCTGGTCCAACGGGCGGGATCAGCCCCAGCATTTT
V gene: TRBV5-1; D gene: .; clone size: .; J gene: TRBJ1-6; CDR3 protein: CASSLAGIGDSPLHF; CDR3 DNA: TGCGCCAGCAGCTTGGCCGGTATCGGGGATTCACCCCTCCACTTT
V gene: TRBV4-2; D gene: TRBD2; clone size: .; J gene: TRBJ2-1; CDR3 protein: CASSQAGLAGLNEQFF; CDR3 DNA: TGTGCCAGCAGCCAAGCGGGACTAGCGGGGCTAAATGAGCAGTTCTTC
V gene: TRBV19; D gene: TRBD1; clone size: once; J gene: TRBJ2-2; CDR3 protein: CASSMRQGLTGELFF; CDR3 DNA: TGTGCCAGTAGTATGAGACAGGGTTTAACCGGGGAGCTGTTTTTT
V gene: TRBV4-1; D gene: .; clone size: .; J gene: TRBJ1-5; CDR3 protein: CASSHSGMGSQPQHF; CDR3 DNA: TGCGCCAGCAGCCATTCAGGGATGGGCAGTCAGCCCCAGCATTTT
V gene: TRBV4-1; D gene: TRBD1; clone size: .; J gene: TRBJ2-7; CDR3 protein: CASSQDTRDSYYEQYF; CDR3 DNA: TGCGCCAGCAGCCAAGATACCCGGGACAGTTATTACGAGCAGTACTTC
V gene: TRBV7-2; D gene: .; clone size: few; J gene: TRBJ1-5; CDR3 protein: CASSAGQFSNQPQHF; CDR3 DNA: TGTGCCAGCAGCGCCGGACAGTTTAGCAATCAGCCCCAGCATTTT
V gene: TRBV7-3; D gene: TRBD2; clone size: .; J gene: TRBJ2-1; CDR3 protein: CASSLWGLAGGLFINEQFF; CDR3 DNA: TGTGCCAGCAGCTTATGGGGACTAGCGGGAGGTTTATTTATCAATGAGCAGTTCTTC
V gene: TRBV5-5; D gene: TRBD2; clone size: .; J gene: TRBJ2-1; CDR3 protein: CASSPGTSGSSYNEQFF; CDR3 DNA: TGTGCCAGCAGCCCGGGGACTAGCGGGAGCTCCTACAATGAGCAGTTCTTC
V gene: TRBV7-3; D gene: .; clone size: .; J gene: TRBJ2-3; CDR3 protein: CASSVQTRGSTDTQYF; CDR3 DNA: TGTGCCAGCAGCGTCCAGACTAGAGGTAGCACAGATACGCAGTATTTT
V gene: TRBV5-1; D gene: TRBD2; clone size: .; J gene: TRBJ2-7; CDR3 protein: CASSLAAGDLYEQYF; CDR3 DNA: TGCGCCAGCAGCTTGGCAGCGGGAGACCTCTACGAGCAGTACTTC
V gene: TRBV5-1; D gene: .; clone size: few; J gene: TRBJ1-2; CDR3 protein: CASSKSGANYGYTF; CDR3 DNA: TGCGCCAGCAGCAAGTCCGGGGCTAACTATGGCTACACCTTC
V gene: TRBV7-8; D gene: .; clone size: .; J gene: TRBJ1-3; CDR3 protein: CASSLMDARAGNTIYF; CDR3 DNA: TGTGCCAGCAGCTTAATGGACGCCAGGGCAGGAAACACCATATATTTT
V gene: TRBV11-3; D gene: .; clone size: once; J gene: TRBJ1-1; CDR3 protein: CASSPGQNTEAFF; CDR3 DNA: TGTGCCAGCAGCCCCGGACAGAACACTGAAGCTTTCTTT
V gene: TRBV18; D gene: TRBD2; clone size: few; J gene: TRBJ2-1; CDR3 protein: CASSPTSGAHNEQFF; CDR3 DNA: TGTGCCAGCTCACCGACTAGCGGGGCCCACAATGAGCAGTTCTTC
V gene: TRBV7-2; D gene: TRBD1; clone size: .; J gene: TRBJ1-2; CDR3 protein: CASSHRLTGAYGYTF; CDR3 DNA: TGTGCCAGCAGCCATCGATTGACAGGGGCCTATGGCTACACCTTC
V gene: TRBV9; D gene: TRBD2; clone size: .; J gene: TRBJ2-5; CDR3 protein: CASSVMGGREETQYF; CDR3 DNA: TGTGCCAGCAGCGTAATGGGCGGGAGGGAAGAGACCCAGTACTTC
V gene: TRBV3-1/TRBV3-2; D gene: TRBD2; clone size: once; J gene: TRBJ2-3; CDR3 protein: CASSQRGADTQYF; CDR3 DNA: TGTGCCAGCAGTCAGCGGGGGGCAGATACGCAGTATTTT
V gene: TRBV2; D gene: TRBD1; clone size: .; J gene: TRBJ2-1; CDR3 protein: CASSGQGAYNEQFF; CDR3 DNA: TGTGCCAGCTCGGGACAGGGGGCCTACAATGAGCAGTTCTTC
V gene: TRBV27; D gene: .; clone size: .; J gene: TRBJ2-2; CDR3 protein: CASSLATGELFF; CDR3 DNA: TGTGCCAGCAGTTTAGCGACCGGGGAGCTGTTTTTT
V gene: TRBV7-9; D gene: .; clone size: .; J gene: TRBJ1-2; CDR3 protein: CAYLDGGQLNTYTF; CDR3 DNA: TGTGCCTACTTAGACGGAGGACAGTTAAATACCTACACCTTC
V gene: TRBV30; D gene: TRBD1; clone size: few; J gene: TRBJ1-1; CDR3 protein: CAIQGFGTEAFF; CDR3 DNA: TGTGCCATACAGGGGTTCGGGACTGAAGCTTTCTTT
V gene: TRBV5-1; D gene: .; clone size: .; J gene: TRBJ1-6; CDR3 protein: CASSLVLNSPLHF; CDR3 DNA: TGCGCCAGCAGCTTGGTCTTGAATTCACCCCTCCACTTT
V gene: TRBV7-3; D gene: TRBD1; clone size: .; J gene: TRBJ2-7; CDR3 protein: CASSSSGTGLRYF; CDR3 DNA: TGTGCCAGCAGCTCCTCCGGGACAGGGCTTCGGTACTTC
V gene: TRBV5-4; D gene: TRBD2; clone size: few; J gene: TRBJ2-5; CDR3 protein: CASRRLAGKETQYF; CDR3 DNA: TGTGCCAGCAGGAGACTAGCGGGAAAAGAGACCCAGTACTTC